A selection of T cell receptor beta chains follows, all from one sample in a study of identical twins. MiXCR, run by TCRdb on the 5' RACE reads, gives a single entry per CDR3 protein. The sample contains roughly 1,500,000 distinct CDR3 sequences, 25% to 35% of which appear only once. The sample comprised cord blood. These receptors all stem from a newborn girl in good health. Both conserved end residues are part of each CDR3. The order of the fields is clone size, J gene, V gene, D gene, CDR3 DNA, CDR3 protein. The D gene is left open where the match is weak. Not all rows give a size; the values are once, few, many and, for expanded clones, a class.

clone_size: NA
j_call: TRBJ2-6
v_call: TRBV3-1
d_call: TRBD1
cdr3_nt: TGTGCCAGCAGCCAAGTGAGACAGGGGGCTCTCTCTGGGGCCAACGTCCTGACTTTC
cdr3_aa: CASSQVRQGALSGANVLTF

clone_size: few
j_call: TRBJ1-2
v_call: TRBV20-1
d_call: NA
cdr3_nt: TGCAGTGCTAGCCAGGGGTCGAACTATGGCTACACCTTC
cdr3_aa: CSASQGSNYGYTF

clone_size: NA
j_call: TRBJ2-5
v_call: TRBV2
d_call: NA
cdr3_nt: TGTGCCAGCAGTGTAGGGTGGGAGACCCAGTACTTC
cdr3_aa: CASSVGWETQYF

clone_size: NA
j_call: TRBJ1-6
v_call: TRBV6-1
d_call: NA
cdr3_nt: TGTGCCAGCAGTGAACGGTACAGGAATTCACCCCTCCACTTT
cdr3_aa: CASSERYRNSPLHF

clone_size: few
j_call: TRBJ2-7
v_call: TRBV7-2
d_call: TRBD2
cdr3_nt: TGTGCCAGCAGCTCGCCAACACTAGCGGGGGCTTCCTACGAGCAGTACTTC
cdr3_aa: CASSSPTLAGASYEQYF

clone_size: NA
j_call: TRBJ1-2
v_call: TRBV5-1
d_call: NA
cdr3_nt: TGCGCCAGCAGCTTGGTTGAAGGGCGGGATGGCTACACCTTC
cdr3_aa: CASSLVEGRDGYTF

clone_size: few
j_call: TRBJ1-2
v_call: TRBV11-2
d_call: NA
cdr3_nt: TGTGCCAGCAGCTTATATTGGACAGCATTTAACTATGGCTACACCTTC
cdr3_aa: CASSLYWTAFNYGYTF

clone_size: few
j_call: TRBJ2-7
v_call: TRBV20-1
d_call: NA
cdr3_nt: TGCAGTGCTAGCCCACCTTCCCCCTACGAGCAGTACTTC
cdr3_aa: CSASPPSPYEQYF

clone_size: few
j_call: TRBJ2-7
v_call: TRBV6-1
d_call: NA
cdr3_nt: TGTGCCAGCAGTGAAGCGCAAGTAGCGGCCTACGAGCAGTACTTC
cdr3_aa: CASSEAQVAAYEQYF

clone_size: NA
j_call: TRBJ2-2
v_call: TRBV7-8
d_call: NA
cdr3_nt: TGTGCCAGCAGCTTAAGCTCCTACCCCACCGGGGAGCTGTTTTTT
cdr3_aa: CASSLSSYPTGELFF

clone_size: many
j_call: TRBJ1-2
v_call: TRBV7-2
d_call: TRBD1
cdr3_nt: TGTGCCAGCAGCCCCCGGACAGGGGACTATGGCTACACCTTC
cdr3_aa: CASSPRTGDYGYTF

clone_size: NA
j_call: TRBJ1-1
v_call: TRBV12-3/TRBV12-4
d_call: NA
cdr3_nt: TGTTCCAGCAGTTTGGGCACTGAAGCTTTCTTT
cdr3_aa: CSSSLGTEAFF

clone_size: NA
j_call: TRBJ2-5
v_call: TRBV14
d_call: TRBD2
cdr3_nt: TGTGCCAGCAGCCAAGATAAGCGGGGCACCCACAATGAGCAGTACTTC
cdr3_aa: CASSQDKRGTHNEQYF

clone_size: NA
j_call: TRBJ1-4
v_call: TRBV20-1
d_call: NA
cdr3_nt: TGCAGTGCTCTAGGCCGCGATGAAAAACTGTTTTTT
cdr3_aa: CSALGRDEKLFF